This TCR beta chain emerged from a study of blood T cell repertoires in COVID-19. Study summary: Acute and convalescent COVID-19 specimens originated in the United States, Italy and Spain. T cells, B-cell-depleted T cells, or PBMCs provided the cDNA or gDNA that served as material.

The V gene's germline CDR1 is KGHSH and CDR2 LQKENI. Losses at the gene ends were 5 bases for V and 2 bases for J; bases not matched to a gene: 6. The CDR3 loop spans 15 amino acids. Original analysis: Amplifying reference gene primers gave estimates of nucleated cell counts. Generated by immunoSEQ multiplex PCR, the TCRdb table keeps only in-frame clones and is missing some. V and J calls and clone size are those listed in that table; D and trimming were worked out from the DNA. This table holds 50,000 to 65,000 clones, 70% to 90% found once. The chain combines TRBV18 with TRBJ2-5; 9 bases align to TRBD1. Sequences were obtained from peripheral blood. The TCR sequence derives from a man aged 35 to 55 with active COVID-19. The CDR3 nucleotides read TGTGCCAGCTCAACAGGGACAGGGCGTCAAGAGACCCAGTACTTC. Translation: CASSTGTGRQETQYF.